This entry lists 10 T cell receptor beta chains sequenced from one sample in a study of blood T cells in healthy people across ages. For the second PCR, which ran for about 7 to 11 cycles, a sample-barcoded 5' primer and a J-beta primer mix were used. One entry per CDR3 protein, called by TCRdb with MiXCR from the 5' RACE reads. The sample includes over a million distinct CDR3 sequences, approximately 43% of them seen just once. What was sequenced was blood. The receptors shown here come from a woman aged 18-29 years in good health.

The chain employs TRBV6-2 or TRBV6-3 and TRBJ1-3; D not certain. Trimming removed 2 bases at V and 3 bases at J, with 5 bases between. The CDR3 spans 13 residues. Germline values: CDR1 MNHEY, CDR2 SVGEGT. CDR3 sequence (DNA): TGTGCCAGCAGTTACCCGATTGGAAACACCATATATTTT. It is translated as CASSYPIGNTIYF.

This clonotype was seen more than once but under ten times. The rearrangement links TRBV10-3 to TRBJ2-5; 10 bases match TRBD1. The germline CDR1 and CDR2 sequences are ENHRY and SYGVKD. The trim removed 11 bases at V and 5 bases at J, leaving 11 bases unmatched. This CDR3 region has 14 residues. For the CDR3, the DNA is TGTGCCTCTGCCCCGACAGGGGGCGGCGAGACCCAGTACTTC. Its protein product is CASAPTGGGETQYF.

A note on this clonotype: This may be a read error, as it is one base from a much larger clone. The gene calls are TRBV6-5 and TRBJ1-2; 7 bases line up with TRBD1. In germline, CDR1 is MNHEY, CDR2 SVGAGI. V shed 6 bases and J 2 bases; nucleotides not matched to a gene: 3. The CDR3 is 13 residues long. Here the CDR3 DNA reads TGTGCCAGCAGGGTGACAGGGAACTATGGCTACACCTTC. Residues: CASRVTGNYGYTF.

This sequence joins TRBV4-1 and TRBJ1-1; no definite D call. Germline V gene lookup returns CDR1 MGHRA and CDR2 YSYEKL. The V gene lost 5 bases and the J gene lost 3 bases, with 13 bases spanning the gap. The CDR3 runs to 14 residues. The CDR3 DNA follows: TGCGCCAGCAGCTTCCGGGCCCTGGACACTGAAGCTTTCTTT. It translates to CASSFRALDTEAFF.

The sample holds a few counts of this clonotype. This chain links TRBV24-1 with TRBJ2-1; D remains unclear. Germline V CDR1 and CDR2: KGHDR, SFDVKD. V was pared by 10 bases and J by 0 bases, with 9 bases between. This CDR3 has 13 amino acids. CDR3 protein: CATGHYSYNEQFF. Written as DNA, the CDR3 is TGTGCCACGGGTCACTACTCCTACAATGAGCAGTTCTTC.

The chain recombines TRBV7-2 with TRBJ2-1; 7 bases match TRBD2. Trimming took 3 bases from V and 2 from J; bases not matched to a gene: 4. In germline, CDR1 is SGHTA, CDR2 FQGNSA. CDR3 size: 15 residues. The DNA of the CDR3 is TGTGCCAGCAGCTTGAGCGGGACGACCTACAATGAGCAGTTCTTC. Protein sequence: CASSLSGTTYNEQFF.

This clonotype turned up a few times. This chain connects TRBV20-1 to TRBJ2-5, with D uncertain. The DNA end lines up better with TRBJ2-7; the J call may be wrong. The germline gives CDR1 DFQATT, CDR2 SNEGSKA (reference sequence). This CDR3 contains 14 residues. The CDR3, as DNA: TGCAGCCCGGCAATGGATTCCCAATCCTACGAGCAGTACTTC. Protein product: CSPAMDSQSYEQYF.

The gene calls are TRBV7-2 and TRBJ1-1; TRBD1 matches 9 bases. This CDR3 contains 15 residues. The germline V gene encodes CDR1 SGHTA and CDR2 FQGNSA. Trimming cost V 4 bases and J 4 bases; bases outside gene matches: 7. The CDR3 region has the DNA TGTGCCAGCAGCTCACAGGGGGCGCTCAGCACTGAAGCTTTCTTT. It specifies CASSSQGALSTEAFF. Together with reference TRBV7-2 and TRBJ1-1, the CDR3 gives the full variable domain: GAGVSQSPSNKVTEKGKDVELRCDPISGHTALYWYRQSLGQGLEFLIYFQGNSAPDKSGLPSDRFSAERTGGSVSTLTIQRTQQEDSAVYLCASSSQGALSTEAFFGQGTRLTVV.

This chain links TRBV7-2 with TRBJ2-1; no clear D gene. Per the germline V gene, CDR1 is SGHTA and CDR2 is FQGNSA. The CDR3 consists of 13 residues. Deletions cut 5 bases from V and 6 bases from J, with 11 bases between. CDR3 amino acids: CASSLLLFNEQFF. CDR3 sequence (DNA): TGTGCCAGCAGCCTACTCTTGTTCAATGAGCAGTTCTTC.

This sequence joins TRBV7-9 and TRBJ2-1; tentative D call: TRBD2 (6 bases). V lost 4 bases and J 8 bases, leaving 24 bases between the germline ends. Germline CDR1 is SEHNR and CDR2 is FQNEAQ (reference sequence). The CDR3 has 17 residues. DNA for the CDR3: TGTGCCAGCAGCTCTCCGGCCGGGACTCCAAGGGGCGATGAGCAGTTCTTC. This encodes CASSSPAGTPRGDEQFF. Variable domain in full (rest from reference TRBV7-9 and TRBJ2-1): DTGVSQNPRHKITKRGQNVTFRCDPISEHNRLYWYRQTLGQGPEFLTYFQNEAQLEKSRLLSDRFSAERPKGSFSTLEIQRTEQGDSAMYLCASSSPAGTPRGDEQFFGPGTRLTVL.